These 18 T cell receptor beta chains originate from one sample sequenced in a study of blood T cell repertoires in COVID-19. Assay: immunoSEQ multiplex PCR; the TCRdb copy retains only in-frame clones and omits some. The data contain about 85,000 clones, around nine tenths of them singletons. The sample comprised peripheral blood. Every receptor here comes from a man in his fifties with acute or convalescent COVID-19.

The sample holds one count of this clone. This sequence joins TRBV29-1 and TRBJ2-2; D tentatively reads TRBD1 or TRBD2 (6 bases each). CDR1 and CDR2 (germline): SQVTM, ANQGSEA. Trimming took 4 bases from V and 1 from J, leaving 10 bases between them. CDR3 length equals 14 residues. The CDR3 DNA follows: TGCAGCGTTGTAGAGGGGGGGAACACCGGGGAGCTGTTTTTT. Amino acids: CSVVEGGNTGELFF.

This chain links TRBV5-1 with TRBJ2-3; tentative D call: TRBD2 (5 bases). CDR1 SGHRS and CDR2 YFSETQ come from the germline V gene. V shed 0 bases and J shed 5 bases, with 16 bases lying between them. The length of the CDR3 is 16 residues. The CDR3 is CASSLEASGGKDTQYF. The CDR3 DNA follows: TGCGCCAGCAGCTTGGAGGCCAGCGGAGGTAAAGATACGCAGTATTTT.

The J gene is TRBJ2-1, the V gene TRBV3-1 (or the pseudogene TRBV3-2), with a tentative D call TRBD2 (5 bases). V gave up 4 bases and J gave up 5 bases, with 18 bases separating them. Germline V lookup: CDR1 LGHDT, CDR2 YNNKEL (reference sequence). The CDR3 consists of 16 residues. The CDR3 DNA reads TGTGCCAGCAGCCGACCTTTAACTAGGTTCCACAATGAGCAGTTCTTC. Protein sequence: CASSRPLTRFHNEQFF.

For this clone: Sequence at one end of the junction differs from germline and may be a read error. CDR3 amino acids: CSADTEGADTQYF. Here the CDR3 DNA reads TGCAGCGCGGATACAGAGGGAGCAGACACGCAGTATTTT. The J gene is TRBJ2-3, the V gene TRBV29-1, with D perhaps TRBD2 (5 bases). Germline V lookup: CDR1 SQVTM, CDR2 ANQGSEA. This CDR3 contains 13 residues.

V and J are TRBV14 and TRBJ2-7; TRBD2 matches at 9 bases. The V segment lost 4 bases and the J segment 13 bases; nucleotides outside the gene matches: 11. CDR1 SGHDN and CDR2 FVKESK come from the germline V gene. The CDR3 runs 13 residues. The CDR3, as DNA: TGTGCCAGCAGCCTTTATCGGACTAGCGAGAAATACTTC. Protein product: CASSLYRTSEKYF.

The V gene is TRBV30, the J gene TRBJ1-1; no firm D call. This CDR3 comprises 13 residues. V gave up 2 bases and J gave up 7 bases, with 14 bases separating them. Germline values: CDR1 GTSNPN, CDR2 SVGIG (reference sequence). CDR3 bases: TGTGCCTGGAGTCGAGACACCACATTTGAAGCTTTCTTT. Its translation: CAWSRDTTFEAFF.

V usage is TRBV28 and J usage is TRBJ1-5; D remains unclear. The CDR3 is 12 amino acids. Germline V gives CDR1 MDHEN, CDR2 SYDVKM. Trimming shortened V by 10 bases and J by 4 bases, and 11 bases separated the two germline ends. The CDR3 DNA reads as TGTGCCACCGCAGGAGGAAATCAGCCCCAGCATTTT. Protein: CATAGGNQPQHF.

The rearrangement links TRBV6-5 to TRBJ1-4; D not resolved. Germline CDR1 reads MNHEY; CDR2 reads SVGAGI. The CDR3 extends over 14 amino acids. The V gene lost 6 bases and the J gene lost 8 bases, with 16 bases spanning the gap. The CDR3 sequence is CASSSGIHEEKLFF. In nucleotides, the CDR3 is TGTGCCAGCAGCTCCGGGATCCACGAGGAAAAACTGTTTTTT.

The CDR3, as DNA: TGTGCCAGCAGCTCTCCGGGACAGGGCTATGGCTACACCTTC. It specifies CASSSPGQGYGYTF. This chain uses TRBV5-4 with TRBJ1-2, with TRBD1 identical over 9 bases. Germline CDR1 and CDR2: SGHNT and YYREEE (reference sequence). J was trimmed by 4 bases and V by 3 bases; bases with no gene match: 4. CDR3 length: 14 residues.

The genes are TRBV19 and TRBJ1-4, with D perhaps matching TRBD1 (6 bases). The CDR3 runs to 14 residues. V lost 5 bases, J lost 12 bases, and 19 bases lay in between. Germline V CDR1 and CDR2: LNHDA, SQIVND (reference sequence). The CDR3 loop is CASSPRQSKGELFF. CDR3 DNA: TGTGCCAGTAGTCCCAGACAGTCTAAGGGGGAACTGTTTTTT.

The V gene is TRBV21-1, the J gene TRBJ1-3. TRBV21-1 is a known pseudogene. The CDR3 has 13 residues. The CDR3 bases are TGTGCCAGCGTGCCTAGCTCTGGAAACACCATATATTTT. It specifies CASVPSSGNTIYF.

The rearrangement uses TRBV7-9 and TRBJ1-1; no clear D gene. V was clipped by 4 bases and J by 7 bases, with 10 bases between them. The germline V gene encodes CDR1 SEHNR and CDR2 FQNEAQ (reference sequence). The CDR3 is made up of 12 amino acids. Here the CDR3 reads CASSSVGGEAFF. CDR3 DNA sequence: TGTGCCAGCAGCTCAGTAGGAGGTGAAGCTTTCTTT.

The chain uses TRBV9 and TRBJ1-1; D perhaps matches TRBD1 (5 bases). V was trimmed by 3 bases and J by 1 base, leaving 10 bases between them. Germline loops: CDR1 SGDLS, CDR2 YYNGEE. The CDR3 has 14 residues. DNA of the CDR3: TGTGCCAGCAGCGCCCCCGGGGGGAACACTGAAGCTTTCTTT. This translates into CASSAPGGNTEAFF. Supplemented by reference TRBV9 and TRBJ1-1, the full variable domain reads DSGVTQTPKHLITATGQRVTLRCSPRSGDLSVYWYQQSLDQGLQFLIQYYNGEERAKGNILERFSAQQFPDLHSELNLSSLELGDSALYFCASSAPGGNTEAFFGQGTRLTVV.

This clone has more than one count but fewer than ten. The rearrangement links TRBV27 to TRBJ1-4; TRBD1 matches at 9 bases. With V trimmed by 1 base and J by 10 bases, 7 bases remained unmatched. There are 15 residues in the CDR3. Germline-derived CDR1 and CDR2 are MNHEY and SMNVEV (reference sequence). CDR3 in DNA: TGTGCCAGCAGTTTATTTACAGGGGGCAAGGGAAAACTGTTTTTT. Translation: CASSLFTGGKGKLFF.

This sequence joins TRBV24-1 and TRBJ2-3, with 8 nucleotides matching TRBD2. Trimming took 10 bases from V and 6 from J; bases not matched to a gene: 11. The CDR3 sequence is 14 residues long. The germline V gene encodes CDR1 KGHDR and CDR2 SFDVKD. DNA of the CDR3: TGTGCCACGGGTAGCGGGATCAACCGGGATACGCAGTATTTT. It specifies CATGSGINRDTQYF.

The chain couples TRBV3-1 (or the pseudogene TRBV3-2) to TRBJ1-1, with D perhaps matching TRBD1 (5 bases). The CDR3 sequence is 14 residues long. Trimming took off 0 bases at V and 4 bases at J, with 9 bases between the two ends. Germline assignment: CDR1 LGHDT and CDR2 YNNKEL (reference sequence). The CDR3 loop is CASSQDWRGTEAFF. CDR3 nucleotides: TGTGCCAGCAGCCAAGATTGGAGGGGCACTGAAGCTTTCTTT.

The rearrangement joins TRBV18 to TRBJ1-4; TRBD1 agrees at 8 bases. The V gene end was trimmed by 4 bases and the J gene end by 8 bases; junction bases not matched to a gene: 6. Germline CDR1 KGHSH, CDR2 LQKENI. The CDR3 spans 14 residues. The CDR3 is CASSLGQGREKLFF. The DNA of the CDR3 is TGTGCCAGCTCACTCGGACAGGGACGGGAAAAACTGTTTTTT.

The chain employs TRBV6-5 and TRBJ2-1, with D possibly TRBD1 on 6 matching bases. The CDR3 covers 13 residues. Per the germline V gene, CDR1 is MNHEY and CDR2 is SVGAGI. V was trimmed by 6 bases and J by 6 bases, leaving 12 bases between them. The CDR3 DNA is TGTGCCAGCAGACTGGGACAATTCAATGAGCAGTTCTTC. Its translation is CASRLGQFNEQFF.